The 3 T cell receptor beta chains reported below all come from one sample, sequenced in a study of cytomegalovirus exposure and HLA in healthy donors. PCR was performed using 60 Vbeta and 13 Jbeta primers. Assay used: immunoSEQ multiplex PCR; TCRdb lists only in-frame clones, some missing. The table shows over 150,000 clones, with 84% occurring only once. The specimen sequenced was PBMCs. All receptors derive from a boy aged 2 to 9 in good health and CMV-seronegative.

The chain has TRBV6-1 and TRBJ2-5; TRBD2 is a possible D gene (5 bases). Trimming cost V 11 bases and J 5 bases, with 18 bases left between them. This CDR3 comprises 13 residues. Germline V gene sequence: CDR1 MNHNS, CDR2 SASEGT. The CDR3 loop is CAVLRGSGETQYF. CDR3 DNA: TGTGCCGTTCTTCGCGGGTCCGGGGAGACCCAGTACTTC.

The rearrangement joins TRBV9 to TRBJ1-2; 12 nucleotides match TRBD1. V shed 2 bases, J shed 7 bases, and the junction held 9 bases outside the gene matches. There are 16 residues in the CDR3. The germline V gene encodes CDR1 SGDLS and CDR2 YYNGEE. The CDR3 region is CASSVTGTGGLGGYTF. The CDR3 DNA sequence: TGTGCCAGCAGCGTCACCGGGACAGGGGGCCTGGGTGGCTACACCTTC.

CDR3 sequence (DNA): TGTGCCAGCTCATCATCCCGGACAGGACCCTACGAGCAGTACTTC. Protein sequence: CASSSSRTGPYEQYF. V usage is TRBV18 and J usage is TRBJ2-7; 7 bases agree with TRBD1. Trimming took 5 bases from V and 2 from J; bases not matched to a gene: 9. Germline CDR1 is KGHSH and CDR2 is LQKENI. CDR3 length: 15 amino acids.